This is a list of T cell receptor beta chains from one sample in a study of blood T cell repertoires in COVID-19. Assay: immunoSEQ multiplex PCR; the TCRdb copy retains only in-frame clones and omits some. The sample comprises about 190,000 clones, almost 90% of which are singletons, and 0.62% rests with the top ten. The sample comprised peripheral blood. The origin of the receptors is a man in his fifties with acute or convalescent COVID-19. Both conserved end residues are part of each CDR3. D genes are given only for firm matches. Clone size, where shown, is once, few, many, or a class for clones that have expanded.

.	14	TRBV27	TRBJ2-1	.	TGTGCCAGCAGTAACCTCCGGGACAACAATGAGCAGTTCTTC	CASSNLRDNNEQFF
.	14	TRBV28	TRBJ1-5	.	TGTGCCAGCAGCCCCGGGGGAGTTCGTCAGCCCCAGCATTTT	CASSPGGVRQPQHF
.	13	TRBV10-2	TRBJ1-6	.	TGCGCCAGCAGCGGGGACTATGGGTCACCCCTCCACTTT	CASSGDYGSPLHF
TRBD2	14	TRBV7-2	TRBJ2-1	.	TGTGCCAGCAGCTGGACTAGCGGAAACAATGAGCAGTTCTTC	CASSWTSGNNEQFF
TRBD2	15	TRBV4-3	TRBJ2-3	.	TGCGCCAGCAGCCAAGGGACTAGCGGACCAGATACGCAGTATTTT	CASSQGTSGPDTQYF
.	13	TRBV11-2	TRBJ1-1	medium-sized	TGTGCCAGCAGCTTAACAGTGAACACTGAAGCTTTCTTT	CASSLTVNTEAFF
TRBD1	19	TRBV27	TRBJ1-4	.	TGTGCCAGCAGCTCAACAGGGGGGATCAAACTCGGGGCTAATGAAAAACTGTTTTTT	CASSSTGGIKLGANEKLFF
.	14	TRBV4-1	TRBJ1-2	.	TGCGCCAGCAACCAAGGAGGCCTCTACTATGGCTACACCTTC	CASNQGGLYYGYTF
.	14	TRBV28	TRBJ2-7	once	TGTGCCAGCAGACGAACAGGAATCTCCTACGAGCAGTACTTC	CASRRTGISYEQYF
TRBD1	15	TRBV15	TRBJ1-1	.	TGTGCCACCAGCAGAGAGCAAGGAACAGGGGTTGAAGCTTTCTTT	CATSREQGTGVEAFF
TRBD1	13	TRBV5-4	TRBJ1-2	.	TGTGCCAGCAGCCGACAGGGGAGCTATGGCTACACCTTC	CASSRQGSYGYTF
.	17	TRBV19	TRBJ1-5	.	TGTGCCAGTAGTACACTCGGGGGACTCTATAGCAATCAGCCCCAGCATTTT	CASSTLGGLYSNQPQHF
TRBD2	17	TRBV28	TRBJ2-3	.	TGTGCCAGCAGTTTAATTGCGGGAGGGGGCGTGGGAGATACGCAGTATTTT	CASSLIAGGGVGDTQYF
.	13	TRBV6-5	TRBJ1-5	.	TGTGCCAGCAGAACAGGGATCAATCAGCCCCAGCATTTT	CASRTGINQPQHF
TRBD1	18	TRBV30	TRBJ2-6	.	TGTGCCTGGAGTTCGTTCCGGGACAGGGGAGCTGGGGCCAACGTCCTGACTTTC	CAWSSFRDRGAGANVLTF
.	12	TRBV24-1	TRBJ2-2	.	TGTGCCACCAGTGGAGGGGGCGGGGAGCTGTTTTTT	CATSGGGGELFF
.	13	TRBV19	TRBJ2-7	.	TGTGCCAGTAGTACAGGACAACTCTACGAGCAGTACTTC	CASSTGQLYEQYF
TRBD1	17	TRBV19	TRBJ1-5	.	TGTGCCAGTAGTCTCTCAACCGGGACAGGAGGCGATCAGCCCCAGCATTTT	CASSLSTGTGGDQPQHF
TRBD1	14	TRBV10-3	TRBJ1-4	once	TGTGCCATCAGAGGGACAGGCCCTAATGAAAAACTGTTTTTT	CAIRGTGPNEKLFF
TRBD2	16	TRBV6-2/TRBV6-3	TRBJ2-1	.	TGTGCCAGCAGTTCGACTAGCGGGGGTTCCTACAATGAGCAGTTCTTC	CASSSTSGGSYNEQFF
TRBD1	17	TRBV5-6	TRBJ2-1	.	TGTGCCAGCAGCTTGAGGGACAGCCTTTCCCCTAGGAATGAGCAGTTCTTC	CASSLRDSLSPRNEQFF
.	15	TRBV4-2	TRBJ1-2	.	TGTGCCAGCAGCCAAGAAGAGGCCAGGGGTTATGGCTACACCTTC	CASSQEEARGYGYTF
.	16	TRBV5-8	TRBJ2-2	.	TGTGCCAGTTCCAGCCGGGATAACGCGAACACCGGGGAGCTGTTTTTT	CASSSRDNANTGELFF
TRBD2	16	TRBV9	TRBJ2-1	.	TGTGCCAGCAGCGTAGTGGGCGGGAGTTCCTACAATGAGCAGTTCTTC	CASSVVGGSSYNEQFF
TRBD2	17	TRBV6-2/TRBV6-3	TRBJ2-7	once	TGTGCCAGCAGTTCCCCCCCGGGAGGCACCACCTCCTACGAGCAGTACTTC	CASSSPPGGTTSYEQYF
.	18	TRBV5-1	TRBJ1-2	few	TGCGCCAGCAGCTTGGCCGGTTTCTCCAGGGGTGGTTACCGGGGCTACACCTTC	CASSLAGFSRGGYRGYTF
.	15	TRBV6-5	TRBJ1-4	.	TGTGCCAGCACCTCCGGGGATGCAACTAATGAAAAACTGTTTTTT	CASTSGDATNEKLFF
.	15	TRBV29-1	TRBJ1-1	.	TGCAGCGTTGAAGATCCGGTAGGGGGGGGTACTGAAGCTTTCTTT	CSVEDPVGGGTEAFF
TRBD2	15	TRBV10-1	TRBJ2-3	.	TGCGCCAGCAGTGACGGGACTAGTGGCGCAGATACGCAGTATTTT	CASSDGTSGADTQYF